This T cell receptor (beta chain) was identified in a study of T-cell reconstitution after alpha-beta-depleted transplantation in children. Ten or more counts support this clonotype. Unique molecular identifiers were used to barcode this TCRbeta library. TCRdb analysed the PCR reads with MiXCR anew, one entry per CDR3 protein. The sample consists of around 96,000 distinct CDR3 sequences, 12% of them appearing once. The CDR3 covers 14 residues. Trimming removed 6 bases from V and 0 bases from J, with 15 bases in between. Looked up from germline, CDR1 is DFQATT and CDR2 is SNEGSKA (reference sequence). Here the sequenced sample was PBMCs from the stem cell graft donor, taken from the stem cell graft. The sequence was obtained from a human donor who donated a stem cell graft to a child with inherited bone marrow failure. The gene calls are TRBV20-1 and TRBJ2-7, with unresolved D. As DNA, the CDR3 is TGCAGTGCCCTGAAAAGTAGGAGCTCCTACGAGCAGTACTTC. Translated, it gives CSALKSRSSYEQYF.